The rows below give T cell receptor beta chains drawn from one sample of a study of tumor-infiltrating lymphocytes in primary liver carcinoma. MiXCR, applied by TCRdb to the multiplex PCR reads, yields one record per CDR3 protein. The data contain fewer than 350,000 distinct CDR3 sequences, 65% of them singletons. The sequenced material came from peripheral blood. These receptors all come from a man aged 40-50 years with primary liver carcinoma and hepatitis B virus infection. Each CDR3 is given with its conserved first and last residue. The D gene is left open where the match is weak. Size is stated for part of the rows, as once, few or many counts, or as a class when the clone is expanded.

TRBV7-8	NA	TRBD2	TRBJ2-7	TGTGCCAGCAGCCTCCGTCGCACTAGCGACTACGAGCAGTACTTC	CASSLRRTSDYEQYF
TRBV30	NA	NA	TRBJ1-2	TGTGCCTGGACCCTTTTAAAACAGGCCAACTATGGCTACACCTTC	CAWTLLKQANYGYTF
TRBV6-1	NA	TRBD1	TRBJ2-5	TGTGCCAGCAGTGAAGGAGGGGGCTTAGAGACCCAGTACTTC	CASSEGGGLETQYF
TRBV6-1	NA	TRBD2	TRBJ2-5	TGTGCCAGCAGTTCGCCGGGACTACTGACGAAGACCCAATACTTC	CASSSPGLLTKTQYF
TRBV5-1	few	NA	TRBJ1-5	TGCGCCAGCAGCTTGGCACAGGGTAAGCCCCAGCATTTT	CASSLAQGKPQHF
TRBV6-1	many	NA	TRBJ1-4	TGTGCCAGCAGTGAAGGCGACGCAACTAATGAAAAACTGTTTTTT	CASSEGDATNEKLFF
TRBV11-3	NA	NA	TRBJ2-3	TGTGCTAGCAGCTCTTCGGACACAGGGCCAGATACGCAGTATTTT	CASSSSDTGPDTQYF
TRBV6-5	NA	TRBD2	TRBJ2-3	TGTGCCCGCCGCCCGGGACTAGGCACAGATACGCAGTATTTT	CARRPGLGTDTQYF
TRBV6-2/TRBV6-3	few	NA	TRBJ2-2	TGTGCCAGCAGTCGCCGCCCCCTAAGCACCGGGGAGCTGTTTTTT	CASSRRPLSTGELFF
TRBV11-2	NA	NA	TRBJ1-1	TGTGTCAGCAGCTCCACAATTGTGGGGAACACTGAAGCCTTCTTT	CVSSSTIVGNTEAFF
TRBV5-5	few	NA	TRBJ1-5	TGTGCCAGCAGCTTCCGGGACGCCAGACAGCCCCAGCATTTT	CASSFRDARQPQHF
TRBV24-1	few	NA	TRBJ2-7	TGTGCCACCAGTGCAGGGTACGAGCAGTACTTC	CATSAGYEQYF
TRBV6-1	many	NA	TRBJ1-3	TGTGCCAGCAGCGCGGCCGGGGGATCTGGAAACACCATATATTTT	CASSAAGGSGNTIYF